These 30 T cell receptor beta chains share one sample of origin, sequenced in a study of shared clonotypes between healthy human individuals. The protocol was immunoSEQ multiplex PCR, while the TCRdb copy is restricted to in-frame clones and leaves out a portion. The sample has 1.6 million or so clones; more than 95% are singletons. The sequenced sample consisted of naive CD4+ T cells sorted from blood. Specified subset: CD45RA+ positively selected. These receptors came from a man aged 25-40 years in good health.

The gene calls are TRBV2 and TRBJ1-4, with TRBD1 matching 7 bases. Germline loops: CDR1 SNHLY, CDR2 FYNNEI. The CDR3 has 13 amino acids. Trimming cost V 8 bases and J 8 bases; bases outside gene matches: 8. CDR3 bases: TGTGCCAGCCGGAGGGGGCAGGCGGAAAAACTGTTTTTT. This codes for CASRRGQAEKLFF.

V is TRBV5-1 and J is TRBJ1-2; D is unresolved. V dropped 7 bases and J dropped 4 bases, with 11 bases sitting between them. The CDR3 runs 12 residues. CDR1 is SGHRS and CDR2 is YFSETQ in the germline V gene. CDR3 in DNA: TGCGCCAGCCATTTGAGTGGCTATGGCTACACCTTC. As protein: CASHLSGYGYTF.

The V call is TRBV5-8, the J call TRBJ2-7; D remains unclear. The CDR3 loop spans 13 amino acids. Looked up from germline, CDR1 is SGHTS and CDR2 is YDEGEE. With 4 bases removed from V and 6 bases from J, the gap between germline ends came to 14 bases. The CDR3, as DNA: TGTGCCAGCAGCCTCGTTGTAGCCGGCGAGCAGTACTTC. Its protein product is CASSLVVAGEQYF.

The chain couples TRBV9 to TRBJ2-3, with TRBD2 matching over 9 bases. The CDR3 consists of 17 residues. The J segment lost 1 base and the V segment lost 1 base, leaving 7 bases of the junction unmatched. CDR1 and CDR2 (germline): SGDLS, YYNGEE. Written as DNA, the CDR3 is TGTGCCAGCAGCGTAAGTGGCCCTAGCGGGGGCACAGATACGCAGTATTTT. The encoded protein is CASSVSGPSGGTDTQYF.

This clone has a single count. The chain links TRBV19 to TRBJ2-4; D is ambiguous. Germline V gives CDR1 LNHDA, CDR2 SQIVND (reference sequence). The CDR3 consists of 15 residues. The V gene lost 3 bases and the J gene lost 0 bases, with 9 bases spanning the gap. The CDR3 loop is CASSIAVLAKNIQYF. The CDR3 nucleotides are TGTGCCAGTAGTATTGCCGTTCTAGCCAAAAACATTCAGTACTTC.

The J gene is TRBJ1-5, the V gene TRBV19, with D tentatively TRBD1 (6 bases). This CDR3 contains 15 residues. Trimming cost V 6 bases and J 1 base, with 13 bases left between them. Germline V gene lookup returns CDR1 LNHDA and CDR2 SQIVND (reference sequence). CDR3 sequence: CASSLQGGSNQPQHF. Here the CDR3 DNA reads TGTGCCAGTAGCCTACAGGGTGGAAGCAATCAGCCCCAGCATTTT.

The CDR3 spells CASSVDPRGGGEQYF. The CDR3 DNA reads as TGTGCCAGCAGCGTAGACCCGAGAGGGGGCGGCGAGCAGTACTTC. This rearrangement joins TRBV9 to TRBJ2-7; 7 bases match TRBD1. The CDR3 runs 15 residues. V shed 0 bases and J 6 bases; nucleotides not matched to a gene: 9. Germline CDR1 SGDLS, CDR2 YYNGEE.

There are a few counts of this clone. The sample holds other DNA sequences that translate to the same CDR3. This chain uses TRBV19 with TRBJ2-7; the match to TRBD1 covers 10 bases. This CDR3 comprises 14 residues. The V gene's germline CDR1 is LNHDA and CDR2 SQIVND (reference sequence). The J segment lost 2 bases and the V segment lost 6 bases, leaving 4 bases of the junction unmatched. DNA for the CDR3: TGTGCCAGTAGAAGGACAGGGGGAACCTACGAGCAGTACTTC. Amino acid sequence: CASRRTGGTYEQYF. The variable domain in full, with the rest retrieved from reference TRBV19 and TRBJ2-7, is DGGITQSPKYLFRKEGQNVTLSCEQNLNHDAMYWYRQDPGQGLRLIYYSQIVNDFQKGDIAEGYSVSREKKESFPLTVTSAQKNPTAFYLCASRRTGGTYEQYFGPGTRLTVT.

This chain links TRBV18 with TRBJ1-1; no clear D. The length of the CDR3 is 14 residues. The V gene's germline CDR1 is KGHSH and CDR2 LQKENI. V was pared by 1 base and J by 1 base, with 7 bases between. The CDR3 nucleotides read TGTGCCAGCTCACCACGAGAAAGGAACACTGAAGCTTTCTTT. Residues: CASSPRERNTEAFF.

V usage is TRBV28 and J usage is TRBJ2-3, with TRBD2 as a possible D gene (6 bases). CDR3 length: 13 amino acids. V lost 9 bases and J lost 3, with 13 bases in between. The germline V gene encodes CDR1 MDHEN and CDR2 SYDVKM. The CDR3 is CAREGSLTDTQYF. CDR3 coding DNA: TGTGCCAGGGAGGGCAGTTTGACAGATACGCAGTATTTT.

The gene calls are TRBV28 and TRBJ1-1; TRBD1 matches 10 bases. The CDR3 sequence is 19 residues long. With V trimmed by 2 bases and J by 2 bases, 14 bases remained unmatched. Germline lookup yields CDR1 MDHEN and CDR2 SYDVKM. The CDR3 bases are TGTGCCAGCAGTTTACTGGTCGCCGGAGGGGACAGGGGAAACACTGAAGCTTTCTTT. It codes for CASSLLVAGGDRGNTEAFF.

V usage is TRBV7-9 and J usage is TRBJ1-4; D is uncertain. The ends were cut back, 5 bases at V and 0 bases at J, with 13 bases in the middle. The CDR3 has 16 amino acids. The germline CDR1 and CDR2 sequences are SEHNR and FQNEAQ (reference sequence). DNA for the CDR3: TGTGCCAGCAGCCTTGGCCGTGGAACAACTAATGAAAAACTGTTTTTT. It translates to CASSLGRGTTNEKLFF.

The V call is TRBV28, the J call TRBJ1-5; maybe TRBD1 (6 bases). The germline V gene encodes CDR1 MDHEN and CDR2 SYDVKM. CDR3 size: 18 residues. V dropped 2 bases and J dropped 2 bases, with 19 bases sitting between them. CDR3 DNA: TGTGCCAGCAGTTTACGAGGTTACAGGGTATTTGGCAATCAGCCCCAGCATTTT. Its translation: CASSLRGYRVFGNQPQHF.

The genes are TRBV19 and TRBJ2-7; D uncertain. The CDR3 is 15 amino acids. Germline V gene sequence: CDR1 LNHDA, CDR2 SQIVND (reference sequence). V was pared by 3 bases and J by 2 bases, with 14 bases between. CDR3 amino acids: CASSIFPTSPYEQYF. CDR3 nucleotide sequence: TGTGCCAGTAGTATCTTTCCTACGTCACCCTACGAGCAGTACTTC.

The rearrangement links TRBV7-6 to TRBJ2-3; no clear D. Germline V gives CDR1 SGHVS, CDR2 FNYEAQ. Trimming removed 5 bases from V and 9 bases from J, with 15 bases in between. The length of the CDR3 is 13 residues. CDR3 residues: CASSPSSQGTQYF. The CDR3 nucleotides read TGTGCCAGCAGCCCAAGTAGCCAAGGCACGCAGTATTTT.

This chain links TRBV5-5 with TRBJ2-3; no firm D call. The CDR3 loop spans 15 amino acids. The germline V gene encodes CDR1 SGHKS and CDR2 YYEKEE (reference sequence). The V end lost 0 bases, the J end lost 3 bases, and 11 bases lay between the germline ends. CDR3 sequence: CASSLVAATTDTQYF. CDR3 nucleotide sequence: TGTGCCAGCAGCTTGGTGGCGGCGACAACAGATACGCAGTATTTT.

The chain recombines TRBV9 with TRBJ2-1; 7 bases align to TRBD2. V was pared by 3 bases and J by 2 bases, with 8 bases of the junction left unmatched. Germline V gives CDR1 SGDLS, CDR2 YYNGEE. The CDR3 is 16 residues long. CDR3 loop: CASSATGGTPYNEQFF. In nucleotides, the CDR3 is TGTGCCAGCAGCGCCACGGGGGGTACCCCCTACAATGAGCAGTTCTTC.

This sequence joins TRBV7-2 and TRBJ2-4; D is ambiguous. This CDR3 is 14 amino acids long. V lost 5 bases to trimming and J lost 6 bases, with 14 bases between them. The germline gives CDR1 SGHTA, CDR2 FQGNSA. CDR3 protein: CASSTRTGPNIQYF. In nucleotides, the CDR3 is TGTGCCAGCAGCACCCGGACCGGCCCAAACATTCAGTACTTC. The variable domain in full, completed from reference TRBV7-2 and TRBJ2-4, reads GAGVSQSPSNKVTEKGKDVELRCDPISGHTALYWYRQSLGQGLEFLIYFQGNSAPDKSGLPSDRFSAERTGGSVSTLTIQRTQQEDSAVYLCASSTRTGPNIQYFGAGTRLSVL.

The chain combines TRBV15 with TRBJ2-7; TRBD2 is a possible D gene (6 bases). This CDR3 has 15 amino acids. V lost 0 bases and J lost 6, with 15 bases in between. The germline CDR1 and CDR2 sequences are LNHNV and YYDKDF (reference sequence). CDR3 sequence (DNA): TGTGCCACCAGCAGAGATCCAGCGGTGGGAGGCGAGCAGTACTTC. Its translation is CATSRDPAVGGEQYF.

The chain is built from TRBV7-6 and TRBJ1-1; D possibly corresponds to TRBD1 (6 bases). The germline V gene encodes CDR1 SGHVS and CDR2 FNYEAQ. V lost 1 base to trimming and J lost 3 bases, with 12 bases between them. The CDR3 length is 15 residues. Here the CDR3 DNA reads TGTGCCAGCAGCTTAGTGGGGGCGGGCGACACTGAAGCTTTCTTT. Its translation: CASSLVGAGDTEAFF.

V usage is TRBV28 and J usage is TRBJ2-1; no reliable D call. Trimming removed 6 bases from V and 0 bases from J, with 12 bases in between. Germline CDR1 MDHEN, CDR2 SYDVKM. The CDR3 is 15 residues long. The DNA of the CDR3 is TGTGCCAGCAGCCGACGCTTGTCCTCCTACAATGAGCAGTTCTTC. This translates into CASSRRLSSYNEQFF.

The chain employs TRBV11-1 and TRBJ2-7; possibly TRBD2 for D (5 bases). Germline-derived CDR1 and CDR2 are SGHAT and FQDESV (reference sequence). This CDR3 spans 15 amino acids. The V end lost 4 bases, the J end lost 2 bases, and 15 bases lay between the germline ends. The CDR3 DNA follows: TGTGCCAGCAGCTCAAGCCTACACGGGACCTACGAGCAGTACTTC. Translated, it gives CASSSSLHGTYEQYF. Filled out from reference TRBV11-1 and TRBJ2-7, the complete variable domain reads EAEVAQSPRYKITEKSQAVAFWCDPISGHATLYWYRQILGQGPELLVQFQDESVVDDSQLPKDRFSAERLKGVDSTLKIQPAELGDSAMYLCASSSSLHGTYEQYFGPGTRLTVT.

The rearrangement links TRBV2 to TRBJ2-2; TRBD2 matches at 9 bases. Trimming cost V 3 bases and J 3 bases; bases outside gene matches: 11. This CDR3 spans 18 amino acids. Germline V CDR1 and CDR2: SNHLY, FYNNEI. This CDR3 reads CASSEPGLAALDTGELFF. The CDR3 region has the DNA TGTGCCAGCAGTGAGCCGGGACTAGCTGCTCTGGACACCGGGGAGCTGTTTTTT.

The rearrangement joins TRBV6-1 to TRBJ1-2, with D maybe TRBD1 (5 bases). Trimming left V 4 bases short and J 7 bases short, with 19 bases between. The CDR3 totals 15 residues. Germline assignment: CDR1 MNHNS and CDR2 SASEGT. CDR3 bases: TGTGCCAGCAGTGGGGAATCTTCAGGGCGGAGTGGCTACACCTTC. Translation gives CASSGESSGRSGYTF.

V gene TRBV29-1 combines with J gene TRBJ2-3, with D possibly matching TRBD2 (6 bases). CDR1 and CDR2 from the germline V gene are SQVTM and ANQGSEA. The CDR3 consists of 11 residues. V gave up 5 bases and J gave up 8 bases, with 11 bases separating them. CDR3 sequence reads: CSVYSGVTQYF. As DNA, the CDR3 is TGCAGCGTTTATAGCGGAGTTACGCAGTATTTT.

The CDR3 sequence: CASSSPATQYF. CDR3 DNA: TGTGCCAGCAGTTCCCCGGCTACGCAGTATTTT. The chain carries TRBV28 and TRBJ2-3, with D unresolved. V was shortened by 4 bases and J by 8 bases, with 7 bases between the two germline ends. Germline assignment: CDR1 MDHEN and CDR2 SYDVKM. The CDR3 totals 11 residues.

In its sample, this clone was seen a few times. The V call is TRBV7-6, the J call TRBJ2-7, with D maybe TRBD1 (5 bases). The length of the CDR3 is 13 residues. V gave up 5 bases and J gave up 0 bases, with 8 bases separating them. Per germline, CDR1 SGHVS and CDR2 FNYEAQ. This CDR3 is CASSRQSSYEQYF. In DNA form, the CDR3 reads TGTGCCAGCAGCCGACAGAGCTCCTACGAGCAGTACTTC. Complete variable domain (other parts from reference TRBV7-6 and TRBJ2-7): GAGVSQSPRYKVTKRGQDVALRCDPISGHVSLYWYRQALGQGPEFLTYFNYEAQQDKSGLPNDRFSAERPEGSISTLTIQRTEQRDSAMYRCASSRQSSYEQYFGPGTRLTVT.

The V call is TRBV6-1, the J call TRBJ2-7; TRBD1 matches 7 bases. The CDR3 consists of 15 residues. Germline V gene sequence: CDR1 MNHNS, CDR2 SASEGT. With 3 bases clipped from V and 1 base from J, the junction kept 6 bases outside the gene matches. This chain's CDR3 is CASSDKAGGSYEQYF. The CDR3 DNA reads as TGTGCCAGCAGTGATAAGGCAGGGGGATCCTACGAGCAGTACTTC.

The chain combines TRBV9 with TRBJ2-7, with unresolved D. Germline CDR1 is SGDLS and CDR2 is YYNGEE. The ends were cut back, 0 bases at V and 0 bases at J, with 4 bases in the middle. The CDR3 consists of 13 residues. The CDR3 reads CASSVVPSYEQYF. CDR3 coding DNA: TGTGCCAGCAGCGTAGTGCCCTCCTACGAGCAGTACTTC.

This clone was seen once. The genes are TRBV7-9 and TRBJ2-7; D is undetermined. Germline CDR1 reads SEHNR; CDR2 reads FQNEAQ (reference sequence). This CDR3 has 12 residues. With 2 bases removed from V and 6 bases from J, the gap between germline ends came to 8 bases. The CDR3 region has the DNA TGTGCCAGCAGCTTAATTTTAGCCGAGCAGTACTTC. The encoded protein is CASSLILAEQYF.